The 20 T cell receptor beta chains presented below share a single source sample, sequenced in a study of blood T cells in healthy people across ages. Combining a sample-barcoded 5' primer with a J-beta primer mix, a second PCR ran for roughly 6 to 12 cycles. TCRdb reprocessed the 5' RACE reads via MiXCR and lists one record per CDR3 protein. The table lists about 1.4 million distinct CDR3 sequences, around 59% of them singletons. The sample consisted of blood. These receptor sequences come from a man aged 18 to 30 in good health.

About this clonotype: At one boundary the junction diverges from the germline segment, which might be a read error. V usage is TRBV6-1 and J usage is TRBJ1-2, with unresolved D. The CDR3 covers 12 residues. Germline V gives CDR1 MNHNS, CDR2 SASEGT. The CDR3 loop is CASSPSNFGYTF. The CDR3 bases are TGTGCCAGCAGTCCTTCTAACTTTGGCTACACCTTC.

This clonotype appeared a single time. The chain carries TRBV29-1 and TRBJ2-2; D remains unclear. CDR3 length equals 11 residues. CDR1 and CDR2 (germline): SQVTM, ANQGSEA. Trimming removed 4 bases at V and 8 bases at J, with 8 bases between. CDR3 DNA sequence: TGCAGCGTTGTGGCGAGGGGGGAGCTGTTTTTT. This gives the protein CSVVARGELFF.

The chain uses TRBV7-9 and TRBJ2-1; 7 nucleotides match TRBD2. This CDR3 contains 16 residues. With V trimmed by 3 bases and J by 7 bases, 12 bases remained unmatched. Looked up from germline, CDR1 is SEHNR and CDR2 is FQNEAQ (reference sequence). CDR3 protein: CASSFPGGSSRNEQFF. The CDR3 DNA sequence: TGTGCCAGCAGCTTTCCCGGCGGGAGCTCCCGTAATGAGCAGTTCTTC.

CDR3: CAISQFPDGTYEQYF. CDR3 DNA: TGTGCCATCAGTCAGTTTCCCGACGGGACCTACGAGCAGTACTTC. V usage is TRBV10-3 and J usage is TRBJ2-7, with TRBD2 as a possible D gene (5 bases). Germline V CDR1 and CDR2: ENHRY, SYGVKD. The CDR3 is made up of 15 amino acids. Trimming took 5 bases from V and 2 from J, leaving 16 bases between them.

This chain joins TRBV2 and TRBJ2-1, with 10 bases fitting TRBD1. Germline loops: CDR1 SNHLY, CDR2 FYNNEI. V gave up 7 bases and J gave up 7 bases; unmatched junction bases: 10. This CDR3 comprises 15 residues. CDR3 sequence (DNA): TGTGCCAGCACCATCAGACAGGGGGCGCGAAATGAGCAGTTCTTC. Protein: CASTIRQGARNEQFF.

V usage is TRBV7-9 and J usage is TRBJ2-1; a possible D gene is TRBD2 (6 bases). V dropped 3 bases and J dropped 5 bases, with 17 bases sitting between them. This CDR3 is built from 16 residues. In germline, CDR1 is SEHNR, CDR2 FQNEAQ (reference sequence). This CDR3 reads CASSFGGEGTHNEQFF. DNA for the CDR3: TGTGCCAGCAGCTTTGGAGGGGAAGGTACCCACAATGAGCAGTTCTTC.

The chain uses TRBV6-2 or TRBV6-3 and TRBJ1-4; D remains ambiguous. The germline V and J ends were trimmed by 0 bases and 5 bases, with 13 bases remaining between them. The CDR3 has 16 amino acids. Germline assignment: CDR1 MNHEY and CDR2 SVGEGT. This CDR3 reads CASSYSDRDLNEKLFF. Written as DNA, the CDR3 is TGTGCCAGCAGTTACTCGGACCGAGATTTGAATGAAAAACTGTTTTTT.

V usage is TRBV6-5 and J usage is TRBJ2-1; 7 bases are a match to TRBD1. Trimming cost V 11 bases and J 9 bases; bases outside gene matches: 7. The CDR3 totals 11 residues. Germline V gene data show CDR1 as MNHEY and CDR2 as SVGAGI. CDR3 sequence: CAVTGEGEQFF. The CDR3 bases are TGTGCCGTCACAGGGGAAGGTGAGCAGTTCTTC.

As regards this clonotype: One junction end does not reproduce the germline sequence, and a read error may be involved. This chain connects TRBV28 to TRBJ2-4; 7 nucleotides line up with TRBD2. The J call may be wrong; the DNA end is better matched by TRBJ2-5. From germline, CDR1 is MDHEN and CDR2 SYDVKM. CDR3 size: 14 residues. DNA for the CDR3: TGTGCCAGCAGGAACGGGGGGATCCAAGGGACCCAGTACTTC. Translation: CASRNGGIQGTQYF.

Note on this clonotype: The junction does not match germline at one end; this may be a read error. The chain recombines TRBV5-5 with TRBJ2-7; 7 positions agree with TRBD1. CDR3 length: 15 residues. Looked up from germline, CDR1 is SGHKS and CDR2 is YYEKEE (reference sequence). The CDR3 sequence: CASSQSEGAAYEQYF. The DNA of the CDR3 is TGCGCCAGCAGTCAATCCGAGGGGGCGGCCTACGAGCAGTACTTC.

With regard to this clonotype: The junction does not match germline at one end; this may be a read error. The genes are TRBV5-5 and TRBJ2-7; 11 bases agree with TRBD2. Germline lookup yields CDR1 SGHKS and CDR2 YYEKEE (reference sequence). The CDR3 consists of 18 residues. CDR3 nucleotides: TGTGCCAGCAGCTTGCTCCCCTCAACTAGCGGGAGCTCCTACGAGCAGAACTTC. Protein sequence: CASSLLPSTSGSSYEQNF. Looking up the rest from reference TRBV5-5 and TRBJ2-7 gives the full variable domain: DAGVTQSPTHLIKTRGQQVTLRCSPISGHKSVSWYQQVLGQGPQFIFQYYEKEERGRGNFPDRFSARQFPNYSSELNVNALLLGDSALYLCASSLLPSTSGSSYEQNFGPGTRLTVT.

This sequence joins TRBV7-6 and TRBJ2-7, with D tentatively TRBD1 (5 bases). The DNA end is more similar to TRBJ2-5, so the J call may be wrong. Germline CDR1 reads SGHVS; CDR2 reads FNYEAQ. This CDR3 comprises 14 residues. The chain's CDR3 is CASSGQLLLETQYF. CDR3 in DNA: TGTGCCAGCAGCGGACAACTCTTATTGGAGACCCAGTACTTC.

The chain employs TRBV6-5 and TRBJ1-1, with a tentative D call TRBD1 (5 bases). V lost 5 bases and J lost 2, with 15 bases in between. Germline-derived CDR1 and CDR2 are MNHEY and SVGAGI. The length of the CDR3 is 15 residues. The CDR3 sequence: CASSPFGTGNTEAFF. CDR3 bases: TGTGCCAGCAGTCCATTCGGGACGGGAAACACTGAAGCTTTCTTT.

As for this clonotype: This may stem from a read error, because a much larger clone lies one nucleotide away. The chain combines TRBV29-1 with TRBJ2-5, with D perhaps TRBD1 (5 bases). The J call is uncertain, as TRBJ2-7 better fits the DNA end. The CDR3 sequence is 14 residues long. Germline CDR1 SQVTM, CDR2 ANQGSEA. In DNA form, the CDR3 reads TGCAGCGTTCATCTCGAGACAGCCTCCTACGAGCAGTACTTC. Translating it yields CSVHLETASYEQYF.

The chain has TRBV20-1 and TRBJ2-6; the D is unclear. The CDR3 contains 13 residues. Looked up from germline, CDR1 is DFQATT and CDR2 is SNEGSKA (reference sequence). Trimming removed 8 bases from V and 0 bases from J, with 8 bases in between. The CDR3 DNA reads TGCAGTATGAAGATCTCTGGGGCCAACGTCCTGACTTTC. Protein sequence: CSMKISGANVLTF.

The rearrangement joins TRBV5-5 to TRBJ2-5, with D perhaps TRBD2 (5 bases). Trimming cost V 2 bases and J 2 bases, with 10 bases left between them. Germline V lookup: CDR1 SGHKS, CDR2 YYEKEE (reference sequence). CDR3 size: 14 residues. CDR3 DNA sequence: TGTGCCAGCAGCTTTCGAGGGTATCAAGAGACCCAGTACTTC. It yields the protein CASSFRGYQETQYF.

The genes are TRBV7-2 and TRBJ1-2; no definite D call. V was clipped by 8 bases and J by 9 bases, with 10 bases between them. This CDR3 is built from 10 residues. Germline V gene data show CDR1 as SGHTA and CDR2 as FQGNSA. In DNA form, the CDR3 reads TGTGCCAGCGGGTCTATCAGCTACACCTTC. This gives the protein CASGSISYTF.

The gene calls are TRBV6-5 and TRBJ2-3, with TRBD1 matching over 9 bases. The CDR3 length is 15 residues. V shed 6 bases and J 6 bases; nucleotides not matched to a gene: 10. The germline V gene has CDR1 MNHEY and CDR2 SVGAGI. Here the CDR3 reads CASRSNRGLSDTQYF. DNA of the CDR3: TGTGCCAGCAGATCTAACAGGGGGCTATCCGATACGCAGTATTTT.

This clonotype was detected a few times. This chain connects TRBV27 to TRBJ1-2; 8 nucleotides match TRBD1. Germline loops: CDR1 MNHEY, CDR2 SMNVEV (reference sequence). The CDR3 has 15 residues. Germline trimming cut 2 bases from V and 3 bases from J; bases unmatched to any gene: 5. The CDR3 sequence: CASSLAGQVDYGYTF. CDR3 nucleotides: TGTGCCAGCAGTTTAGCGGGACAGGTCGACTATGGCTACACCTTC.

This clonotype has just a few counts. The DNA of the CDR3 is TGTGCCAGCGGACTAGCGGACACAGATACGCAGTATTTT. Translated, it gives CASGLADTDTQYF. The chain has TRBV27 and TRBJ2-3; 10 bases fit TRBD2. The CDR3 has 13 residues. Losses at the gene ends were 8 bases for V and 2 bases for J; bases not matched to a gene: 1. Germline CDR1 MNHEY, CDR2 SMNVEV (reference sequence).